These T cell receptor beta chains were read from a single sample in a study of T cell responses to AZD1222 COVID-19 vaccine. Method: immunoSEQ multiplex PCR; TCRdb's copy keeps in-frame clones and lacks some. The table records 75,000 to 90,000 clones, more than 85% of them present only once. The sequencing used peripheral blood, collected 28 days after the second AZD1222 dose. The receptors originated from an adult who received the AZD1222 COVID-19 vaccine. Both conserved end residues are part of each CDR3. The D gene is left open where the match is weak. A row's size may be missing; if present it is once, few, many or a size class.

V gene: TRBV10-2
clone size: -
CDR3 length: 14
D gene: -
J gene: TRBJ1-5
CDR3 protein: CASSESPPNQPQHF
CDR3 DNA: TGCGCCAGCAGTGAGTCTCCCCCGAATCAGCCCCAGCATTTT

V gene: TRBV30
clone size: -
CDR3 length: 16
D gene: -
J gene: TRBJ1-6
CDR3 protein: CAWSGAQLSWGSPLHF
CDR3 DNA: TGTGCCTGGAGCGGGGCGCAGCTAAGCTGGGGTTCACCCCTCCACTTT

V gene: TRBV19
clone size: -
CDR3 length: 14
D gene: -
J gene: TRBJ2-7
CDR3 protein: CASSIPGKDLEQYF
CDR3 DNA: TGTGCCAGTAGTATCCCGGGGAAGGATCTCGAGCAGTACTTC

V gene: TRBV2
clone size: -
CDR3 length: 13
D gene: -
J gene: TRBJ2-1
CDR3 protein: CASSEHPRGEQFF
CDR3 DNA: TGTGCCAGCAGTGAACATCCGAGGGGTGAGCAGTTCTTC

V gene: TRBV27
clone size: once
CDR3 length: 15
D gene: -
J gene: TRBJ1-2
CDR3 protein: CASSPSGMNDYGYTF
CDR3 DNA: TGTGCCAGCAGTCCGTCCGGGATGAATGACTATGGCTACACCTTC

V gene: TRBV11-2
clone size: -
CDR3 length: 17
D gene: -
J gene: TRBJ2-7
CDR3 protein: CASSSWGPVDSTYEQYF
CDR3 DNA: TGTGCCAGCAGCTCCTGGGGCCCAGTGGACAGTACCTACGAGCAGTACTTC

V gene: TRBV27
clone size: -
CDR3 length: 12
D gene: -
J gene: TRBJ2-1
CDR3 protein: CASSGRLARRFF
CDR3 DNA: TGTGCCAGCAGTGGCCGTCTGGCGCGTCGGTTCTTC

V gene: TRBV2
clone size: -
CDR3 length: 14
D gene: -
J gene: TRBJ2-7
CDR3 protein: CASTDLEGSYEQYF
CDR3 DNA: TGTGCCAGCACAGACCTCGAAGGCTCCTACGAGCAGTACTTC

V gene: TRBV7-2
clone size: -
CDR3 length: 14
D gene: -
J gene: TRBJ2-1
CDR3 protein: CASSLSPMVNEQFF
CDR3 DNA: TGTGCCAGCAGCTTAAGTCCCATGGTCAATGAGCAGTTCTTC

V gene: TRBV3-1/TRBV3-2
clone size: -
CDR3 length: 17
D gene: -
J gene: TRBJ2-1
CDR3 protein: CASSRGTGTVGDNEQFF
CDR3 DNA: TGTGCCAGCAGCCGGGGGACCGGGACGGTGGGTGACAATGAGCAGTTCTTC

V gene: TRBV15
clone size: -
CDR3 length: 16
D gene: TRBD2
J gene: TRBJ2-1
CDR3 protein: CATSRAGLAGNNEQFF
CDR3 DNA: TGTGCCACCAGCAGAGCAGGACTAGCGGGCAACAATGAGCAGTTCTTC

V gene: TRBV5-6
clone size: -
CDR3 length: 15
D gene: -
J gene: TRBJ1-1
CDR3 protein: CASSLVGQGGTEAFF
CDR3 DNA: TGTGCCAGCAGCTTGGTGGGGCAGGGAGGGACTGAAGCTTTCTTT

V gene: TRBV28
clone size: -
CDR3 length: 12
D gene: -
J gene: TRBJ1-1
CDR3 protein: CASSGATREAFF
CDR3 DNA: TGTGCCAGCAGCGGGGCCACCCGAGAAGCTTTCTTT

V gene: TRBV5-4
clone size: once
CDR3 length: 12
D gene: -
J gene: TRBJ2-7
CDR3 protein: CASSWGDNEQYF
CDR3 DNA: TGTGCCAGCAGCTGGGGGGACAACGAGCAGTACTTC

V gene: TRBV15
clone size: -
CDR3 length: 16
D gene: -
J gene: TRBJ2-7
CDR3 protein: CATSFSGGWGAGEQYF
CDR3 DNA: TGTGCCACCAGCTTTAGCGGCGGGTGGGGGGCTGGCGAGCAGTACTTC

V gene: TRBV6-5
clone size: -
CDR3 length: 15
D gene: TRBD2
J gene: TRBJ2-5
CDR3 protein: CASSYTSGAQETQYF
CDR3 DNA: TGTGCCAGCAGCTACACTAGCGGGGCACAAGAGACCCAGTACTTC

V gene: TRBV5-1
clone size: -
CDR3 length: 15
D gene: -
J gene: TRBJ1-1
CDR3 protein: CASSLGSQTISEAFF
CDR3 DNA: TGCGCCAGCAGCTTGGGATCCCAGACCATCTCTGAAGCTTTCTTT

V gene: TRBV6-6
clone size: -
CDR3 length: 12
D gene: -
J gene: TRBJ1-1
CDR3 protein: CASSYSSTEAFF
CDR3 DNA: TGTGCCAGCAGTTACTCATCCACTGAAGCTTTCTTT

V gene: TRBV18
clone size: -
CDR3 length: 13
D gene: TRBD1
J gene: TRBJ1-1
CDR3 protein: CASSTGVETEAFF
CDR3 DNA: TGTGCCAGCTCAACAGGGGTTGAGACTGAAGCTTTCTTT

V gene: TRBV3-1/TRBV3-2
clone size: -
CDR3 length: 15
D gene: -
J gene: TRBJ1-3
CDR3 protein: CASRPPGTPGNTIYF
CDR3 DNA: TGTGCCAGCAGACCCCCCGGGACGCCTGGAAACACCATATATTTT

V gene: TRBV12-5
clone size: -
CDR3 length: 15
D gene: TRBD1
J gene: TRBJ2-7
CDR3 protein: CASGLGTGTSYEQYF
CDR3 DNA: TGTGCTAGTGGTTTGGGGACAGGGACCTCCTACGAGCAGTACTTC

V gene: TRBV12-3/TRBV12-4
clone size: -
CDR3 length: 13
D gene: -
J gene: TRBJ1-2
CDR3 protein: CASNSGANYGYTF
CDR3 DNA: TGTGCCAGCAACTCCGGGGCTAACTATGGCTACACCTTC

V gene: TRBV24-1
clone size: -
CDR3 length: 17
D gene: -
J gene: TRBJ2-1
CDR3 protein: CATSARAGVEAYNEQFF
CDR3 DNA: TGTGCCACCAGTGCCAGGGCAGGGGTAGAAGCCTACAATGAGCAGTTCTTC

V gene: TRBV5-5
clone size: -
CDR3 length: 13
D gene: -
J gene: TRBJ1-2
CDR3 protein: CASSSAGSYGYTF
CDR3 DNA: TGTGCCAGCAGCTCGGCAGGGAGCTATGGCTACACCTTC

V gene: TRBV5-4
clone size: -
CDR3 length: 15
D gene: -
J gene: TRBJ1-3
CDR3 protein: CASSSQGSAGNTIYF
CDR3 DNA: TGTGCCAGCAGCTCTCAGGGATCGGCTGGAAACACCATATATTTT

V gene: TRBV7-6
clone size: -
CDR3 length: 16
D gene: TRBD1
J gene: TRBJ2-5
CDR3 protein: CASSLSPGEGAKTQYF
CDR3 DNA: TGTGCCAGCAGCTTATCCCCCGGAGAGGGGGCGAAGACCCAGTACTTC

V gene: TRBV7-9
clone size: -
CDR3 length: 13
D gene: -
J gene: TRBJ2-1
CDR3 protein: CASRSLGVGEQFF
CDR3 DNA: TGTGCCAGCAGGAGCTTGGGCGTTGGTGAGCAGTTCTTC

V gene: TRBV4-2
clone size: medium-sized
CDR3 length: 14
D gene: -
J gene: TRBJ1-1
CDR3 protein: CASSQGGMNTEAFF
CDR3 DNA: TGTGCCAGCAGCCAAGGGGGCATGAACACTGAAGCTTTCTTT

V gene: TRBV9
clone size: -
CDR3 length: 14
D gene: TRBD2
J gene: TRBJ2-7
CDR3 protein: CASSGGTSGSEQYF
CDR3 DNA: TGTGCCAGCAGCGGCGGGACTAGCGGATCCGAGCAGTACTTC